Below are 15 T cell receptor beta chains sequenced from a single sample in a study of blood T cell repertoires in COVID-19. Clones were read by immunoSEQ multiplex PCR, and TCRdb kept only the in-frame ones, dropping some. This table has roughly 70,000 clones, around three quarters appearing once. Source material: peripheral blood. These receptors all stem from a woman in her 70s with acute or convalescent COVID-19.

This clone was observed once. V is TRBV18 and J is TRBJ2-7, with 8 bases that match TRBD1. Germline-derived CDR1 and CDR2 are KGHSH and LQKENI. This CDR3 region has 13 residues. V shed 6 bases, J shed 4 bases, and the junction held 5 bases outside the gene matches. In nucleotides, the CDR3 is TGTGCCAGCTCCATCCGGGACAGGTACGAGCAGTACTTC. This sequence encodes CASSIRDRYEQYF.

The DNA for the CDR3 is TGTGCCTGGAGAACCGGGGGGACTGAAGCTTTCTTT. Residues: CAWRTGGTEAFF. The chain has TRBV30 and TRBJ1-1; possibly TRBD1 for D (5 bases). The CDR3 loop spans 12 amino acids. The germline V gene has CDR1 GTSNPN and CDR2 SVGIG (reference sequence). V was clipped by 3 bases and J by 5 bases, with 10 bases between them.

The genes are TRBV5-8 and TRBJ1-1; the D gene is possibly TRBD1 (5 bases). This CDR3 comprises 14 residues. Germline V gene sequence: CDR1 SGHTS, CDR2 YDEGEE. The germline V and J ends were trimmed by 0 bases and 6 bases, with 12 bases remaining between them. CDR3 sequence reads: CASSLGRGEAEAFF. CDR3 bases: TGTGCCAGCAGCTTGGGGCGGGGGGAGGCTGAAGCTTTCTTT.

J is TRBJ2-3 and V is TRBV5-1; TRBD2 matches 7 bases. CDR3 length: 16 residues. Germline CDR1 is SGHRS and CDR2 is YFSETQ. V lost 2 bases to trimming and J lost 4 bases; unmatched junction nucleotides: 10. CDR3 DNA sequence: TGCGCCAGCAGCTTCCAGGGCGGGAGCGGCGCAGATACGCAGTATTTT. This encodes CASSFQGGSGADTQYF. Full variable domain (remainder filled in from reference TRBV5-1 and TRBJ2-3): KAGVTQTPRYLIKTRGQQVTLSCSPISGHRSVSWYQQTPGQGLQFLFEYFSETQRNKGNFPGRFSGRQFSNSRSEMNVSTLELGDSALYLCASSFQGGSGADTQYFGPGTRLTVL.

The chain has TRBV18 and TRBJ1-1; the D is unclear. The germline V and J ends were trimmed by 4 bases and 0 bases, with 3 bases remaining between them. The CDR3 is 12 residues long. Germline assignment: CDR1 KGHSH and CDR2 LQKENI. The chain's CDR3 is CASSLMNTEAFF. CDR3 in DNA: TGTGCCAGCTCACTTATGAACACTGAAGCTTTCTTT.

This clone was detected a few times. The chain recombines TRBV19 with TRBJ1-3; D uncertain. This CDR3 region has 13 residues. Per germline, CDR1 LNHDA and CDR2 SQIVND (reference sequence). V was clipped by 5 bases and J by 4 bases, with 9 bases between them. In DNA, the CDR3 is TGTGCCAGTAGTTTATCGCGGGGAAACACCATATATTTT. It is translated as CASSLSRGNTIYF.

This CDR3 reads CASSLSRTYNSPLHF. The CDR3, as DNA: TGTGCCAGCAGTTTATCGCGGACCTATAATTCACCCCTCCACTTT. V is TRBV27 and J is TRBJ1-6; D is undetermined. Trimming took off 0 bases at V and 2 bases at J, with 5 bases between the two ends. The V gene's germline CDR1 is MNHEY and CDR2 SMNVEV (reference sequence). CDR3 length: 15 amino acids.

V usage is TRBV19 and J usage is TRBJ1-5; 12 nucleotides agree with TRBD1. Germline CDR1 is LNHDA and CDR2 is SQIVND (reference sequence). V shed 2 bases and J 5 bases; nucleotides not matched to a gene: 7. The length of the CDR3 is 17 residues. In nucleotides, the CDR3 is TGTGCCAGTAGTATAAAAGGGGGACAGGGGGCTGATCAGCCCCAGCATTTT. Translated: CASSIKGGQGADQPQHF.

This chain uses TRBV5-6 with TRBJ1-2; D not resolved. CDR3 length equals 12 residues. The germline V and J ends were trimmed by 1 base and 6 bases, with 7 bases remaining between them. Per the germline V gene, CDR1 is SGHDT and CDR2 is YYEEEE. In nucleotides, the CDR3 is TGTGCCAGCAGCTTGAGAGGGAATGGCTACACCTTC. Its translation: CASSLRGNGYTF.

This chain links TRBV5-6 with TRBJ2-1; D perhaps matches TRBD1 (6 bases). This CDR3 is built from 17 residues. V lost 1 base to trimming and J lost 0 bases, with 14 bases between them. Germline V gene sequence: CDR1 SGHDT, CDR2 YYEEEE. The chain's CDR3 is CASSLQLQGRSYNEQFF. CDR3 in DNA: TGTGCCAGCAGCTTGCAACTACAGGGACGCTCCTACAATGAGCAGTTCTTC.

This clone was counted a single time. The J gene is TRBJ2-3, the V gene TRBV7-2, with D perhaps TRBD1 (5 bases). CDR1 SGHTA and CDR2 FQGNSA come from the germline V gene. The CDR3 is 17 amino acids. Trimming removed 0 bases from V and 2 bases from J, with 15 bases in between. The chain's CDR3 is CASSLAVGQETTDTQYF. The CDR3 bases are TGTGCCAGCAGCTTAGCTGTGGGGCAGGAAACCACAGATACGCAGTATTTT. The whole variable domain, remainder taken from reference TRBV7-2 and TRBJ2-3, is GAGVSQSPSNKVTEKGKDVELRCDPISGHTALYWYRQSLGQGLEFLIYFQGNSAPDKSGLPSDRFSAERTGGSVSTLTIQRTQQEDSAVYLCASSLAVGQETTDTQYFGPGTRLTVL.

The gene calls are TRBV9 and TRBJ2-3, with D maybe TRBD2 (6 bases). The germline CDR1 and CDR2 sequences are SGDLS and YYNGEE. The V end was cut by 3 bases, the J end by 5 bases, with 13 bases between. The CDR3 length is 14 residues. CDR3 nucleotide sequence: TGTGCCAGCAGCGCGACTAGTTTGGGAGATACGCAGTATTTT. It yields the protein CASSATSLGDTQYF.

The rearrangement links TRBV5-6 to TRBJ1-2, with TRBD1 as a possible D gene (6 bases). Trimming removed 0 bases from V and 6 bases from J, with 9 bases in between. CDR3 length: 13 amino acids. CDR1 is SGHDT, CDR2 YYEEEE, per germline. CDR3 in DNA: TGTGCCAGCAGCTTGGGGCAGGGGCATGGCTACACCTTC. Protein product: CASSLGQGHGYTF.

This clone was observed once. The chain links TRBV19 to TRBJ1-1; the match to TRBD1 covers 10 bases. The germline gives CDR1 LNHDA, CDR2 SQIVND (reference sequence). CDR3 length: 18 residues. Trimming removed 5 bases from V and 4 bases from J; junction bases left unmatched: 16. The CDR3 DNA follows: TGTGCCAGTAGTCCATTACCGGGACAGGGGAATTGGGTCACTGAAGCTTTCTTT. Residues: CASSPLPGQGNWVTEAFF.

A few counts support this clone. The chain recombines TRBV27 with TRBJ1-2; D remains ambiguous. The V end lost 4 bases, the J end lost 6 bases, and 12 bases lay between the germline ends. Germline V gene lookup returns CDR1 MNHEY and CDR2 SMNVEV (reference sequence). The CDR3 runs 13 residues. The CDR3 sequence: CASSSPLLNGYTF. In DNA form, the CDR3 reads TGTGCCAGCAGTTCCCCTTTGTTAAATGGCTACACCTTC.